The clone carrying this T cell receptor (beta chain) was counted ten times or more. Germline trimming cut 4 bases from V and 5 bases from J; bases unmatched to any gene: 8. This CDR3 is built from 15 residues. Germline V gene sequence: CDR1 SGHTA, CDR2 FQGNSA. Authors of the study amplified TCR beta CDR3 regions from RNA transcripts. The primer set for the first-round RT-PCR of the TCR CDR3 was HTBI. TCRdb re-derived calls from the multiplex PCR reads in MiXCR, one entry per CDR3 protein. Of fewer than 850,000 distinct CDR3 sequences in the sample, around 16% were seen once. This entry is derived from a study of T cells in Graves' hyperthyroidism and ophthalmopathy.

This chain joins TRBV7-2 and TRBJ2-7; 10 nucleotides line up with TRBD1. This receptor was obtained from a man between 50 and 59 years old with Graves' hyperthyroidism. What was sequenced was blood. In DNA, the CDR3 is TGTGCCAGCAGCTCCGGGACAGGGGTTCGCCACGAGCAGTACTTC. This translates into CASSSGTGVRHEQYF.